This section outlines one T cell receptor beta chain sequence together with its context. This clonotype was detected only a few times. Its antigen is still unknown. Per-base qualities were not stored, and no clone one base away is much larger. From the cysteine through the phenylalanine, the CDR3 covers 13 amino acids. The only DNA kept is the CDR3, 39 bases in frame from the first base. The germline V gene specifies KGHSH as CDR1 and LQKENI as CDR2. Trimming leaves V shorter by 1 base and J shorter by 6 bases, with the junction holding 2 bases beyond the gene matches. The data were obtained in a study of response to subunit inactivated influenza vaccine (dated by TCRdb to the late 2010s). For the wider study: Deep quantitative T cell receptor repertoire profiling was used in the study to track responses to a trivalent subunit inactivated influenza vaccine. The paper as a whole reports these results and caveats: According to the authors, only a limited number of new T cells may be recruited by each seasonal influenza vaccination.

Preparation of the library involved RT-PCR. Data came from an Illumina HiSeq 2500. The public reads were reanalyzed by TCRdb: fastp trimming at Q25, MiXCR alignment, in-frame beta chains only. Every distinct CDR3 protein forms one entry, paired with its most common genes and DNA. In all, the sample holds 750,000 to 850,000 distinct CDR3 sequences, and approximately 17% of those were seen once. About 11% of the sample lies in the top ten. The chain is made from TRBV18 and TRBJ1-1; TRBD1 matches 7 bases in the middle. This sample comprised PBMCs from blood, obtained more than 4 days after vaccination. This sequence was found in a man aged 45-60 years who received an inactivated influenza vaccine. Donor details come from another sample of the same person, matched by shared clones. Read as DNA, the sequence is TGTGCCAGCTCACCACTGCAGGGGGCTGAAGCTTTCTTT. Translated, it reads CASSPLQGAEAFF.